A single sample gave rise to the 22 T cell receptor beta chains below, sequenced in a study of T cell responses to AZD1222 COVID-19 vaccine (dated by TCRdb to the early 2020s). The library was prepared using the immunoSEQ multiplex PCR assay. TCRdb limited this immuneACCESS table to in-frame rearrangements with V and J called. A share of clones is missing; checked studies link under half to unresolved V genes, and the rest is unexplained. The sample table shows approximately 140,000 clones, and roughly nine tenths are seen once. The leading ten clones occupy 1.1% to 1.5% of the sample. The meaning of the sample's time point label: baseline before first vaccination. The sample here was peripheral blood, taken on day 0 of AZD1222 vaccination. The receptors were gathered from an adult in good health.

The V and J genes are TRBV7-3 and TRBJ2-2; the D is unclear. The V gene lost 5 bases and the J gene lost 4 bases, with 17 bases spanning the gap. From germline, CDR1 is SGHTA and CDR2 FQGTGA. The CDR3 loop spans 16 amino acids. The CDR3 region is CASSPSGPMSTGELFF. The CDR3 nucleotides are TGTGCCAGCAGCCCCAGTGGGCCCATGAGCACCGGGGAGCTGTTTTTT.

CDR3 bases: TGCGCCAGCAGCCCGACAAGCCACAATGAGCAGTTCTTC. It encodes CASSPTSHNEQFF. The rearrangement uses TRBV4-3 and TRBJ2-1; no definite D call. With 4 bases removed from V and 5 bases from J, the gap between germline ends came to 9 bases. The germline V gene encodes CDR1 LGHNA and CDR2 YSLEER. CDR3 length: 13 residues.

The chain uses TRBV5-5 and TRBJ2-6; 8 bases are a match to TRBD1. CDR1 and CDR2 (germline): SGHKS, YYEKEE (reference sequence). This CDR3 is 16 amino acids long. With V trimmed by 2 bases and J by 2 bases, 3 bases remained unmatched. The CDR3 DNA reads TGTGCCAGCAGCTTCCAACAGGGGGCTGGGGCCAACGTCCTGACTTTC. Encoded protein: CASSFQQGAGANVLTF.

This chain connects TRBV28 to TRBJ2-3; maybe TRBD1 (5 bases). The CDR3 contains 15 residues. From germline, CDR1 is MDHEN and CDR2 SYDVKM. The V gene lost 5 bases and the J gene lost 0 bases, with 12 bases spanning the gap. CDR3 region: CASSLWGKSTDTQYF. The DNA for the CDR3 is TGTGCCAGCAGTCTTTGGGGCAAAAGCACAGATACGCAGTATTTT. The full variable domain, rest sourced from reference TRBV28 and TRBJ2-3, is DVKVTQSSRYLVKRTGEKVFLECVQDMDHENMFWYRQDPGLGLRLIYFSYDVKMKEKGDIPEGYSVSREKKERFSLILESASTNQTSMYLCASSLWGKSTDTQYFGPGTRLTVL.

This clone has only one observation. The chain employs TRBV12-3 or TRBV12-4 and TRBJ1-2; D unclear. V was trimmed by 2 bases and J by 6 bases, leaving 10 bases between them. The CDR3 is made up of 13 amino acids. The CDR3 sequence is CASSLTSEHGYTF. DNA of the CDR3: TGTGCCAGCAGTTTAACTTCAGAGCATGGCTACACCTTC.

This clone was counted once. The chain combines TRBV12-3 or TRBV12-4 with TRBJ2-3; 8 bases fit TRBD1. The CDR3 is 12 residues long. The V and J ends lost 6 bases and 5 bases, in that order; junction bases with no gene match: 1. The CDR3 here is CASRDRGDTQYF. The CDR3 nucleotides are TGTGCCAGCAGAGACAGGGGAGATACGCAGTATTTT.

This chain connects TRBV5-1 to TRBJ2-3; D ambiguous. Germline V gene lookup returns CDR1 SGHRS and CDR2 YFSETQ. This CDR3 spans 14 amino acids. With 0 bases removed from V and 6 bases from J, the gap between germline ends came to 11 bases. The CDR3 DNA reads TGCGCCAGCAGCTTGGCCATTCCGATCGATACGCAGTATTTT. Translating it yields CASSLAIPIDTQYF.

V and J are TRBV7-2 and TRBJ2-1, with TRBD2 as a possible D gene (6 bases). The CDR3 is made up of 16 amino acids. V was cut by 1 base and J by 2 bases, with 12 bases left in between. Germline CDR1 SGHTA, CDR2 FQGNSA. The CDR3 region has the DNA TGTGCCAGCAGCTTAGGTGCCTCGGGAGCCTACAATGAGCAGTTCTTC. Translating it yields CASSLGASGAYNEQFF.

The chain combines TRBV27 with TRBJ2-3, with 12 bases matching TRBD2. This CDR3 is built from 17 residues. The germline V gene has CDR1 MNHEY and CDR2 SMNVEV (reference sequence). V lost 5 bases, J lost 5 bases, and 11 bases stayed unmatched. Here the CDR3 DNA reads TGTGCCAGCAGTATAATTACTAGCGGGAGGTATTTAGATACGCAGTATTTT. This codes for CASSIITSGRYLDTQYF.

The chain links TRBV4-3 to TRBJ1-6; no firm D call. The germline V gene has CDR1 LGHNA and CDR2 YSLEER. This CDR3 is 12 amino acids long. Trimming cost V 4 bases and J 7 bases, with 5 bases left between them. The CDR3 nucleotides are TGCGCCAGCAGCCTGGGAAATTCACCCCTCCACTTT. Translated: CASSLGNSPLHF.

V is TRBV18 and J is TRBJ2-2; D gene ambiguous. CDR1 is KGHSH, CDR2 LQKENI, per germline. The CDR3 contains 16 residues. The germline V and J ends were trimmed by 3 bases and 1 base, with 12 bases remaining between them. DNA of the CDR3: TGTGCCAGCTCACCTAGCCGGCCGGAGAACACCGGGGAGCTGTTTTTT. This gives the protein CASSPSRPENTGELFF.

The gene calls are TRBV24-1 and TRBJ2-2; unclear D gene. Germline loops: CDR1 KGHDR, CDR2 SFDVKD. The CDR3 is 14 residues long. V lost 10 bases, J lost 0 bases, and 11 bases lay in between. Here the CDR3 DNA reads TGTGCCACGAAGAAAAACGCGAACACCGGGGAGCTGTTTTTT. Translating it yields CATKKNANTGELFF.

This clone was found once. This sequence joins TRBV4-1 and TRBJ2-7; possibly TRBD1 for D (6 bases). The CDR3 length is 15 residues. The V end lost 0 bases, the J end lost 1 base, and 10 bases lay between the germline ends. Per germline, CDR1 MGHRA and CDR2 YSYEKL. CDR3 coding DNA: TGCGCCAGCAGCCAAGAAGAGACAGGATCCTACGAGCAGTACTTC. It codes for CASSQEETGSYEQYF.

V is TRBV19 and J is TRBJ2-2, with TRBD1 identical over 10 bases. J was trimmed by 4 bases and V by 7 bases; bases with no gene match: 6. CDR3 length: 15 residues. Germline V lookup: CDR1 LNHDA, CDR2 SQIVND (reference sequence). CDR3 loop: CASNSGTGATGELFF. Here the CDR3 DNA reads TGTGCCAGTAACTCAGGGACAGGGGCCACCGGGGAGCTGTTTTTT.

The chain has TRBV30 and TRBJ2-1; either TRBD1 or TRBD2 may fit D (5 bases each). Germline CDR1 GTSNPN, CDR2 SVGIG (reference sequence). CDR3 length: 16 amino acids. With 0 bases removed from V and 0 bases from J, the gap between germline ends came to 12 bases. The CDR3 spells CAWSVFGDLSYNEQFF. CDR3 DNA: TGTGCCTGGAGTGTTTTCGGGGACCTCTCCTACAATGAGCAGTTCTTC.

The chain carries TRBV27 and TRBJ2-2, with unresolved D. This CDR3 has 12 amino acids. Trimming left V 3 bases short and J 6 bases short, with 5 bases between. Germline CDR1 MNHEY, CDR2 SMNVEV (reference sequence). CDR3: CASSFGAGELFF. The CDR3 DNA follows: TGTGCCAGCAGTTTCGGAGCCGGGGAGCTGTTTTTT.

V is TRBV19 and J is TRBJ2-1; a possible D gene is TRBD2 (6 bases). V was clipped by 7 bases and J by 0 bases, with 13 bases between them. Germline CDR1 and CDR2: LNHDA and SQIVND (reference sequence). This CDR3 comprises 15 residues. Here the CDR3 DNA reads TGTGCCAGTAAACCCCGGGGGAGCTCCTACAATGAGCAGTTCTTC. Encoded protein: CASKPRGSSYNEQFF.

The V call is TRBV27, the J call TRBJ2-7, with D perhaps matching TRBD1 or TRBD2 (5 bases each). CDR1 MNHEY and CDR2 SMNVEV come from the germline V gene (reference sequence). The CDR3 is made up of 15 amino acids. Between the trimmed V and J ends, which lost 4 bases and 3 bases, there was a span of 16 bases. CDR3 sequence reads: CASSSHRDLNYEQYF. The CDR3 bases are TGTGCCAGCAGTTCCCACCGGGACCTCAACTACGAGCAGTACTTC.

The rearrangement joins TRBV29-1 to TRBJ1-2; 8 positions match TRBD1. The CDR3 runs to 15 residues. Germline CDR1 SQVTM, CDR2 ANQGSEA. Trimming at V came to 0 bases and at J to 4 bases, leaving 7 bases not matched to a gene. This CDR3 reads CSVEDLTGDLYGYTF. In nucleotides, the CDR3 is TGCAGCGTTGAAGATCTGACAGGGGACCTCTATGGCTACACCTTC.

The chain is built from TRBV5-1 and TRBJ1-1, with D possibly TRBD1 on 5 matching bases. Trimming removed 0 bases from V and 3 bases from J, with 9 bases in between. The CDR3 runs 14 residues. CDR1 is SGHRS, CDR2 YFSETQ, per germline. CDR3 loop: CASSLVPGHTEAFF. Here the CDR3 DNA reads TGCGCCAGCAGCTTGGTTCCGGGGCACACTGAAGCTTTCTTT.

This chain uses TRBV7-2 with TRBJ1-2; possibly TRBD1 for D (5 bases). The V gene's germline CDR1 is SGHTA and CDR2 FQGNSA. The length of the CDR3 is 14 residues. V was cut by 5 bases and J by 4 bases, with 14 bases left in between. The CDR3 is CASSPTGGGYGYTF. In DNA form, the CDR3 reads TGTGCCAGCAGCCCAACCGGGGGGGGCTATGGCTACACCTTC.

The J gene is TRBJ2-4, the V gene TRBV21-1; the table gives TRBD1 as D, unverified against the DNA. TRBV21-1 is a recognized pseudogene. CDR3 size: 17 residues. The CDR3 loop is CASSKLTGMLAKNIQYF. The DNA for the CDR3 is TGTGCCAGCAGCAAATTGACAGGCATGCTAGCCAAAAACATTCAGTACTTC.